This TCR beta chain was profiled in a study of blood T cell repertoires in COVID-19. Cohort allocation depended upon clinical history that participants reported. In the authors' workflow: Amplification of reference gene primers provided the estimated nucleated cell counts. Here immunoSEQ multiplex PCR was the method, and the copy in TCRdb shows in-frame clones only, minus some. V and J calls and clone size are those listed in that table; D and trimming were worked out from the DNA. The table has 140,000 or so clones, 85% seen once. This CDR3 region has 15 residues. V was clipped by 3 bases and J by 1 base; unmatched bases: 5. CDR1 and CDR2 from the germline V gene are LGHNA and YNFKEQ.

The V and J genes are TRBV4-2 and TRBJ1-1; 7 nucleotides agree with TRBD1. The TCR sequence derives from a woman aged 40 to 49 who had recovered from COVID-19. What was sequenced was PBMCs or T cells enriched from blood (not recorded which). The CDR3 DNA follows: TGTGCCAGCAGCCAGCTACAGGGGAAGAACACTGAAGCTTTCTTT. It is translated as CASSQLQGKNTEAFF.